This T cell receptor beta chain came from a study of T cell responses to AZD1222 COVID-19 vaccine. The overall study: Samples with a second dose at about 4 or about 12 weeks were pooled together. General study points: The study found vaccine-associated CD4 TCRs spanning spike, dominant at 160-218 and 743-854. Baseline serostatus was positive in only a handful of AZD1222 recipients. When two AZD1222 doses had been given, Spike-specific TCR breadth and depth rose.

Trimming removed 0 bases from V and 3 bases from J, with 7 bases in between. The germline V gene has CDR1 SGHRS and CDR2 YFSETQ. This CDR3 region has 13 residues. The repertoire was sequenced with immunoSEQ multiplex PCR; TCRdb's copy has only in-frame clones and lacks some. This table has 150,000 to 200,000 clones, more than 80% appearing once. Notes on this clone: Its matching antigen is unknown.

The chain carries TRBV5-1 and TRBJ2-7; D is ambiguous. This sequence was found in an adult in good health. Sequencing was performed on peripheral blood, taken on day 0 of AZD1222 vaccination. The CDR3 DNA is TGCGCCAGCAGCTTGGTGGGCGGCTACGAGCAGTACTTC. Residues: CASSLVGGYEQYF. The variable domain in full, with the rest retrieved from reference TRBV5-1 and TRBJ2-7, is KAGVTQTPRYLIKTRGQQVTLSCSPISGHRSVSWYQQTPGQGLQFLFEYFSETQRNKGNFPGRFSGRQFSNSRSEMNVSTLELGDSALYLCASSLVGGYEQYFGPGTRLTVT.